This is a list of T cell receptor beta chains from one sample in a study of CD8 T cells in Susac syndrome. TCRdb itself ran the immunoSEQ multiplex PCR reads through MiXCR, one entry per CDR3 protein. The sample has 150,000 to 200,000 distinct CDR3 sequences, about 93% seen once. Specimen: CD4+ T cells from PBMCs. These TCRs come from a human donor in good health. Each CDR3 is given with its conserved first and last residue. A D gene is named only where the DNA matches it firmly. Clone size is shown for a subset of rows, as once, few, many or a class of expanded clone.

TRBD2	TRBV7-2	.	TRBJ2-1	TGTGCCAGCAGCTTAGACCCTAGCGGTTACAATGAGCAGTTCTTC	CASSLDPSGYNEQFF
TRBD1	TRBV3-1	.	TRBJ1-6	TGTGCCAGCAGCCAAGGCCCACAGGGGGTGCATAATTCACCCCTCCACTTT	CASSQGPQGVHNSPLHF
.	TRBV3-1	.	TRBJ2-7	TGTGCCAGCAGCCAAGATAGGGGCAGATCGTACTACGAGCAGTACTTC	CASSQDRGRSYYEQYF
TRBD1	TRBV4-1	.	TRBJ1-2	TGCGCCAGCAGCCAAGATGGAAGGGGGCGAGACTATGGCTACACCTTC	CASSQDGRGRDYGYTF
.	TRBV12-3/TRBV12-4	.	TRBJ1-1	TGTACCAGCAGTACGATGTCTCGGACTGAAGCTTTCTTT	CTSSTMSRTEAFF
TRBD1	TRBV12-3/TRBV12-4	.	TRBJ1-6	TGTGCCAGCAGTTCCCAGGGACAGGGGTGGTCACCCCTCCACTTT	CASSSQGQGWSPLHF
.	TRBV6-5	.	TRBJ2-4	TGTGCCAGCAGTTACTCTGACGGCATTCAGTACTTC	CASSYSDGIQYF
TRBD2	TRBV6-5	once	TRBJ2-3	TGTGCCAGCAGTTACCCGATACGCGGGGGGGCATCCACAGCTAGCACAGATACGCAGTATTTT	CASSYPIRGGASTASTDTQYF
TRBD2	TRBV6-5	.	TRBJ2-3	TGTGCCAGCAGTTACGGGAGGGCCCCACACACAGATACGCAGTATTTT	CASSYGRAPHTDTQYF
TRBD1	TRBV29-1	once	TRBJ1-1	TGCAGCGTTGAAGATTCCAGGGGGACTGAAGCTTTCTTT	CSVEDSRGTEAFF